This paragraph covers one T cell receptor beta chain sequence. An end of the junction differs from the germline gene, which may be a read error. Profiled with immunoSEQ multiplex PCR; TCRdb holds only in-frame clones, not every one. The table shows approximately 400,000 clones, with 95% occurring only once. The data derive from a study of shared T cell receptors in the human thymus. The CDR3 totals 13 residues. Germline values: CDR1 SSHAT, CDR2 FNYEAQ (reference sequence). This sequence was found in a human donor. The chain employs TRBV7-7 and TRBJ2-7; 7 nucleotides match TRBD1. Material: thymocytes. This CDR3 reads CASSRGQAYEQYF. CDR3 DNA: TGTGCTAGCAGCCGCGGACAGGCGTACGAGCAGTACTTC.